This is a list of T cell receptor beta chains from one sample in a study of blood T cell repertoires in COVID-19. Generated by immunoSEQ multiplex PCR, the TCRdb table keeps only in-frame clones and is missing some. The sample contains roughly 150,000 clones, around 90% of which appear only once. The sample consisted of peripheral blood. These receptors all come from a man aged 55 to 70 with acute or convalescent COVID-19. Each CDR3 is given without its conserved first and last residue. D genes are given only for firm matches.

TRBV24-1	NA	TRBJ2-3	ATSDTRDTQY
TRBV18	TRBD1	TRBJ1-2	ASSQNRQGYGYT
TRBV27	NA	TRBJ1-1	ASSHPVGRGETEAF
TRBV7-9	TRBD1	TRBJ2-7	ASSLEGQGPYEQY
TRBV7-9	NA	TRBJ2-2	ASSPPGRATGELF
TRBV5-4	TRBD2	TRBJ2-5	ASSLGAGGGETQY
TRBV7-3	TRBD1	TRBJ1-1	ASSLGTGTEAF
TRBV27	TRBD1	TRBJ1-3	ASRRLGTVSLGSGNTIY
TRBV19	NA	TRBJ1-1	ASTAGRGGSF
TRBV5-1	NA	TRBJ1-3	ASSLAARGTSGNTIY
TRBV2	NA	TRBJ1-4	ASSESPGVNEKLF
TRBV2	TRBD2	TRBJ2-1	ASRRRLAGEFNEQF
TRBV5-1	NA	TRBJ1-2	ASSSGVGGYT
TRBV3-1/TRBV3-2	NA	TRBJ1-1	ASRSAATGMNTEAF
TRBV2	TRBD1	TRBJ1-6	ASRDPGQGSPLH
TRBV12-3/TRBV12-4	NA	TRBJ1-2	ASSFPANYGYT
TRBV18	NA	TRBJ1-3	ASATTIAGNTIY
TRBV7-2	TRBD1	TRBJ2-2	ASRDRRNTGELF
TRBV7-9	NA	TRBJ1-2	ASSLAGQDNYGYT
TRBV6-5	NA	TRBJ2-7	ASSQSGAYEQY
TRBV5-1	NA	TRBJ1-2	ASSLDPQDLYGYT
TRBV7-9	TRBD1	TRBJ1-4	ASSNGGTGANEKLF
TRBV5-5	NA	TRBJ2-2	ASSRPGSGTGELF
TRBV14	TRBD1	TRBJ1-2	ASSQGQGAANYGYT
TRBV6-6	NA	TRBJ1-6	ASSSTTQTSPLH
TRBV9	NA	TRBJ1-5	ASSVGGSNQPQH
TRBV27	TRBD2	TRBJ2-2	ASSTHGGGTNTGELF
TRBV18	NA	TRBJ2-6	ASSQQGESSGANVLT
TRBV27	TRBD2	TRBJ2-3	ASSLFQGLAGTDTQY
TRBV7-2	TRBD1	TRBJ1-6	ASSLVARTGGSYNSPLH
TRBV7-8	NA	TRBJ2-7	ASSGGGPSYEQY
TRBV5-1	NA	TRBJ2-7	ASSLGAGTYEQY
TRBV3-1/TRBV3-2	NA	TRBJ2-7	ASSLGGEQY
TRBV27	NA	TRBJ1-2	ASSPRVNYGYT
TRBV7-8	NA	TRBJ2-4	ASSLESGIAKNIQY
TRBV29-1	NA	TRBJ2-7	SVSTQDSYEQY
TRBV5-1	TRBD1	TRBJ2-7	ASSSPGQGRSYEQY
TRBV6-6	TRBD1	TRBJ1-2	ASSRDRGYTTYYGYT
TRBV18	TRBD2	TRBJ2-7	ASSSLLAGAREQY
TRBV18	NA	TRBJ1-1	ASSPNTSGNTEAF
TRBV6-5	TRBD1	TRBJ1-2	ASSYSSGTANYGYT